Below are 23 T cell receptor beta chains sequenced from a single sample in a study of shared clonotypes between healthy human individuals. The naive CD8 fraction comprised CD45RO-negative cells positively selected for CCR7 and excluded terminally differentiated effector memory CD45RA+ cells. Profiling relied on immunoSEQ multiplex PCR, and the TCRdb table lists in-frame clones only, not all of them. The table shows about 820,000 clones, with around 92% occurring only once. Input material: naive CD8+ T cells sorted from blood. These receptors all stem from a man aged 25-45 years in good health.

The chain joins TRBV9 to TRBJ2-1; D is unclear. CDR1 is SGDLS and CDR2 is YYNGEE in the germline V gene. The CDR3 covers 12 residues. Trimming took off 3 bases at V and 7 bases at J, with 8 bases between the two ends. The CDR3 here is CASSGPKNEQFF. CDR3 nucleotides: TGTGCCAGCAGCGGCCCAAAAAATGAGCAGTTCTTC.

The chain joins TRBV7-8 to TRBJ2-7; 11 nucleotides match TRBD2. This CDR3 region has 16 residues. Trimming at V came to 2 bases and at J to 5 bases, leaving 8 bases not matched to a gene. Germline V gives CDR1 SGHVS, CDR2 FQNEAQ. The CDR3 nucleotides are TGTGCCAGCAGCTTATTCACTAGCGGGAGAATGCACGAGCAGTACTTC. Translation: CASSLFTSGRMHEQYF.

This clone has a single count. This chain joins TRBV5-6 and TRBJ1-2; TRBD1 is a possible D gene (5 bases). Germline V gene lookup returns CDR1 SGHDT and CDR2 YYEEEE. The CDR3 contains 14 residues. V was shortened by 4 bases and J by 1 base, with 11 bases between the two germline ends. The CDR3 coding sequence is TGTGCCAGCAGCCCAGGGAGGGGTAACTATGGCTACACCTTC. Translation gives CASSPGRGNYGYTF.

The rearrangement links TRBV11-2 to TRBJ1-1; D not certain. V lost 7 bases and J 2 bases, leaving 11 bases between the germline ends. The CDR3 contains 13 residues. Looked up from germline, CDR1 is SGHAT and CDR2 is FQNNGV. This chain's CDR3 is CASTLWDNTEAFF. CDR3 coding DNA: TGTGCCAGCACCCTATGGGATAACACTGAAGCTTTCTTT.

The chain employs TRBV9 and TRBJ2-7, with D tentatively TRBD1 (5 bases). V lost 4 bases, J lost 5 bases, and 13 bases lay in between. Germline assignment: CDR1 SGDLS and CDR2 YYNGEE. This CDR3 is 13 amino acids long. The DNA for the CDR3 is TGTGCCAGCAGCCCACGGTTGGGGCACGAGCAGTACTTC. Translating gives CASSPRLGHEQYF.

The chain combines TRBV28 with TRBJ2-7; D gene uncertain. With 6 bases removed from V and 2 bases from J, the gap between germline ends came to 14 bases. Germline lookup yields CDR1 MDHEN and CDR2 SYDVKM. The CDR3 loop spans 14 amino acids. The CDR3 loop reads CASRAFAGPYEQYF. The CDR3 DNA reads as TGTGCCAGCAGAGCCTTCGCAGGTCCCTACGAGCAGTACTTC.

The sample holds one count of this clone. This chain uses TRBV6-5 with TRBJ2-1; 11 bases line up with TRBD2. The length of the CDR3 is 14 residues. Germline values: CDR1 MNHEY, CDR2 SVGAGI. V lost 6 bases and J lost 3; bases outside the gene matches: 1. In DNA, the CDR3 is TGTGCCAGCAGCGGGACTAGCGGCTACAATGAGCAGTTCTTC. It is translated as CASSGTSGYNEQFF.

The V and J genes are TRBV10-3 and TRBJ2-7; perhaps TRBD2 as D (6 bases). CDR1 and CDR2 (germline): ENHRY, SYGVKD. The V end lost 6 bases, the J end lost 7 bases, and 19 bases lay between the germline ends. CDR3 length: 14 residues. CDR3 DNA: TGTGCCATCAGCTTGGGACTTCTGGGGGATGAGCAGTACTTC. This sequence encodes CAISLGLLGDEQYF.

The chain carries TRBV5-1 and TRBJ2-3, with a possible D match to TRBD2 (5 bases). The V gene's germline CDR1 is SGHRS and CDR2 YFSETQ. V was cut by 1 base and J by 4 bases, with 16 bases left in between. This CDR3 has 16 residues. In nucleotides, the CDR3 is TGCGCCAGCAGCTTGAAAACTTTGCGGGTGGCAGATACGCAGTATTTT. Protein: CASSLKTLRVADTQYF.

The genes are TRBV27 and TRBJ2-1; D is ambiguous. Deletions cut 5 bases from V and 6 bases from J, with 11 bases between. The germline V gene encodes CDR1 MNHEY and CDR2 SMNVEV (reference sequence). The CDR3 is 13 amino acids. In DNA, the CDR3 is TGTGCCAGCAGTAGTGGGCCGGTCAATGAGCAGTTCTTC. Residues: CASSSGPVNEQFF.

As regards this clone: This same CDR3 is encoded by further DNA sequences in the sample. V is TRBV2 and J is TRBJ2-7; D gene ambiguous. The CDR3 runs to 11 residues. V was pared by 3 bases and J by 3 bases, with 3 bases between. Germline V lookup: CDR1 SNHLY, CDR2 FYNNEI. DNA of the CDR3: TGTGCCAGCAGTGACCGCTACGAGCAGTACTTC. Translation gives CASSDRYEQYF.

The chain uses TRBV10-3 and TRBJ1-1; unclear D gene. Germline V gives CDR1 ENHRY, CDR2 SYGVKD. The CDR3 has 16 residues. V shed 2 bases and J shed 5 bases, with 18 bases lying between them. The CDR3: CAISEVGVGRRTEAFF. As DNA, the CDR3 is TGTGCCATCAGTGAGGTCGGGGTCGGAAGAAGGACTGAAGCTTTCTTT.

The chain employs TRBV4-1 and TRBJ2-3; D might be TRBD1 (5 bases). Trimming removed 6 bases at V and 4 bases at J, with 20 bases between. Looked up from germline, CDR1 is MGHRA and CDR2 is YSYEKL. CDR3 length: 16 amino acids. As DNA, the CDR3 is TGCGCCAGCAGTCCGCCTAACGATTGGGGCCCAGATACGCAGTATTTT. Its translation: CASSPPNDWGPDTQYF.

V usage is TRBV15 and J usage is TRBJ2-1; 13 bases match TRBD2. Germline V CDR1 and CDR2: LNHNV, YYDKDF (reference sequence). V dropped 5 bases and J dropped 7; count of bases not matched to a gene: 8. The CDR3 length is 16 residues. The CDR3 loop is CATSSSPGLAGNEQFF. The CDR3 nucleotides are TGTGCCACCAGCTCCAGCCCGGGACTAGCGGGAAATGAGCAGTTCTTC.

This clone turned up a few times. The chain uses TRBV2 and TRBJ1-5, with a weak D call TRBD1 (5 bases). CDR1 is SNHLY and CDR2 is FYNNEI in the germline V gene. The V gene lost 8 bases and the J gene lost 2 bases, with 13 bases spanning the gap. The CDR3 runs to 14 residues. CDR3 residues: CASGFQGRNQPQHF. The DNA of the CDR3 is TGTGCCAGCGGTTTCCAGGGCCGCAATCAGCCCCAGCATTTT.

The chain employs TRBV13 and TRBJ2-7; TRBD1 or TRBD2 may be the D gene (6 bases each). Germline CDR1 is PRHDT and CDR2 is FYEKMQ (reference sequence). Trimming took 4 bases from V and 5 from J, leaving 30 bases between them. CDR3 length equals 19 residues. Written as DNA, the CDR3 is TGTGCCAGCAGCTCGATGGCCGGGGGCGACAGCCAAACGTCGGACGAGCAGTACTTC. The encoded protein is CASSSMAGGDSQTSDEQYF.

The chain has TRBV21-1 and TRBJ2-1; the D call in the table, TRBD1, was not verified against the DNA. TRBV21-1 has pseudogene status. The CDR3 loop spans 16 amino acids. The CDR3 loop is CASIPSQGTQYNEQFF. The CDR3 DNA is TGTGCCAGCATTCCCTCACAGGGGACCCAATACAATGAGCAGTTCTTC.

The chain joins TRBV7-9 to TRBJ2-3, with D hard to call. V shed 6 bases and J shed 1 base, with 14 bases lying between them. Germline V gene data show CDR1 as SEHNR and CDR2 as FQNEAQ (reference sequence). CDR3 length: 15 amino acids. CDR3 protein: CASRSAALGTDTQYF. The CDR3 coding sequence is TGTGCCAGCAGATCGGCGGCGCTGGGCACAGATACGCAGTATTTT.

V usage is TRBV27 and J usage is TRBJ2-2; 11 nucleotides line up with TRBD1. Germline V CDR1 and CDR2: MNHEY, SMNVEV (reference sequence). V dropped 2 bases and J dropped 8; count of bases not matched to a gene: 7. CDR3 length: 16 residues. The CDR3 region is CASSLRDRGALGELFF. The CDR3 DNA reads TGTGCCAGCAGTTTACGGGACAGGGGGGCATTGGGGGAGCTGTTTTTT.

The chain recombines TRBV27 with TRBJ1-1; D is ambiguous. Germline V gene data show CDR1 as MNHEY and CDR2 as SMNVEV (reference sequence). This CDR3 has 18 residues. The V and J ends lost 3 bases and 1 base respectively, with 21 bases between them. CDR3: CASSLEAPGRGSNTEAFF. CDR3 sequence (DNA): TGTGCCAGCAGTTTGGAGGCCCCAGGTCGGGGATCGAACACTGAAGCTTTCTTT.

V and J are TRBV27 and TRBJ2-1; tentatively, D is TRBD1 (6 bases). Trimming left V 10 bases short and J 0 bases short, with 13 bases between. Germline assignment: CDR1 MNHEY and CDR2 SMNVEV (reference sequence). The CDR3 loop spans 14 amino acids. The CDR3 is CAIRARGSYNEQFF. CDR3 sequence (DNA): TGTGCCATCCGGGCCAGGGGCTCCTACAATGAGCAGTTCTTC.

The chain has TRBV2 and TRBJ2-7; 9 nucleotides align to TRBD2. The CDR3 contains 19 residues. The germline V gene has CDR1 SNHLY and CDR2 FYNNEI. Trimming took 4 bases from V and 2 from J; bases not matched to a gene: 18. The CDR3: CASSGLRAGGQQKPYEQYF. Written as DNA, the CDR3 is TGTGCCAGCAGTGGGCTGCGGGCGGGAGGGCAGCAGAAACCCTACGAGCAGTACTTC.

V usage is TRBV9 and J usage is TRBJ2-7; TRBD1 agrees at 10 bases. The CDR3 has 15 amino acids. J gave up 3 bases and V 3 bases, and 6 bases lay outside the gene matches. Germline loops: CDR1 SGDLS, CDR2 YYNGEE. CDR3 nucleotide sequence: TGTGCCAGCAGCGGCGACAGGGGGCCGCGCTACGAGCAGTACTTC. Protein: CASSGDRGPRYEQYF.